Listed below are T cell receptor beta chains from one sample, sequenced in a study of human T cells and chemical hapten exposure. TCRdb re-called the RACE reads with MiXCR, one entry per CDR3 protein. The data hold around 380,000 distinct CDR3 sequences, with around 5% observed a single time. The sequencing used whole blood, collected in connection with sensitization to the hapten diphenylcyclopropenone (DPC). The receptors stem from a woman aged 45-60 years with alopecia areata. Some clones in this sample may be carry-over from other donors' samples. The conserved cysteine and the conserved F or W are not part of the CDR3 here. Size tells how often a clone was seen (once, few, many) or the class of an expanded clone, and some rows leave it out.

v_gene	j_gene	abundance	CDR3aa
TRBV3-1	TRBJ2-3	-	ASSQKGSTDTQY
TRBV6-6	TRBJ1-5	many	ASSLQGGGQPQH
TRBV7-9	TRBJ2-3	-	ASTPEMISGTTDTQY
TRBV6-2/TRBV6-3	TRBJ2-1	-	ASKPDSGTTYNEQF
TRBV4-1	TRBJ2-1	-	ASSRDRGSSYNEQF
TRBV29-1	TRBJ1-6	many	SVGPGDGPLH
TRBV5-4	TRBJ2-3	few	ASSLAGVSGWTDTQY
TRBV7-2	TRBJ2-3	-	ASSMTSGGVDTQY
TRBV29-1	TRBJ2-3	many	SVEGTGYTDTQY
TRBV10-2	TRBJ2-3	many	ASLGTSGSSDTQY
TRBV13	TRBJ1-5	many	ASSLAQGPQH
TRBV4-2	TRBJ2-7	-	ASSQAEHQGPSYEQY
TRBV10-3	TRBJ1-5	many	AISESGRGGQPQH
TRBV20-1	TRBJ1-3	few	SARDSSGPSGNTIY
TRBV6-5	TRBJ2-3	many	ASSYSGRGGTDTQY
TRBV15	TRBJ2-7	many	ATSREGRDEQY
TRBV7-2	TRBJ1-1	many	ASSSPPLAGSEAF
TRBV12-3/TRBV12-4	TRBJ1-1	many	ASSPTTGGWTEAF
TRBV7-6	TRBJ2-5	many	ASSLGGRSPETQY
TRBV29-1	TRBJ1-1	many	SVRGMNTEAF
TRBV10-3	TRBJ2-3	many	AITQGASTDTQY
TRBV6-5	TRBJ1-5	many	ASRKGQMGNQPQH